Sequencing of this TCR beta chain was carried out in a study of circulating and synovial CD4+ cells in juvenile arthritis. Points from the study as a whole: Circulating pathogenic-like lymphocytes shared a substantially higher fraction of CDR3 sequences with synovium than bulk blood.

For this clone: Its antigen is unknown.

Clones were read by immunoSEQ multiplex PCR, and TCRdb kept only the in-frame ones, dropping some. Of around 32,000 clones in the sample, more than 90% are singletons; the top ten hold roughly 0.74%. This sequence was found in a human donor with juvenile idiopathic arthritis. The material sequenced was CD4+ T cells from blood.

The chain's CDR3 is CASSSRDRGPSSGYTF. CDR3 bases: TGTGCCAGCAGTTCCCGGGACAGGGGGCCTTCCTCTGGCTACACCTTC. The chain has TRBV6-6 and TRBJ1-2, with TRBD1 matching 12 bases. CDR3 length: 16 amino acids. Per the germline V gene, CDR1 is MNHNY and CDR2 is SVGAGI (reference sequence). Losses at the gene ends were 4 bases for V and 7 bases for J; bases not matched to a gene: 10.